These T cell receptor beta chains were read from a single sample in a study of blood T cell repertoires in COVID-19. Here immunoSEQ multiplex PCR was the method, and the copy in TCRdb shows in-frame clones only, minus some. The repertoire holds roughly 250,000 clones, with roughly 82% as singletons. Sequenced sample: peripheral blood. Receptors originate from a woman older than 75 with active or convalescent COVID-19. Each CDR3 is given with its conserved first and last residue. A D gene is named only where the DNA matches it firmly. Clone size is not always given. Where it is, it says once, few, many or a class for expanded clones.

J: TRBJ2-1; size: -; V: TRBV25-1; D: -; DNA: TGTGCCAGCAGTGAATACCGTGAGCAGTTCTTC; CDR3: CASSEYREQFF
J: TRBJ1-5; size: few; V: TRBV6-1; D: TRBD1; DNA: TGTGCCAGCAGTGAAGCGCTTCGGACAGGGGGGAATCAGCCCCAGCATTTT; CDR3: CASSEALRTGGNQPQHF
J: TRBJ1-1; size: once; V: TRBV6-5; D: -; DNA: TGTGCCAGCAGGAATCCTCCGAGCACTGAAGCTTTCTTT; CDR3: CASRNPPSTEAFF
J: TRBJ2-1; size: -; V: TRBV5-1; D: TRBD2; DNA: TGCGCCAGCAGCGGGGGGGTCTACAATGAGCAGTTCTTC; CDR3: CASSGGVYNEQFF
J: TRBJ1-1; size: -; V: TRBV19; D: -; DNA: TGTGCCAGTAGCCCGAACTCCGGGACGGAGCGGGGTTCTTTCTTT; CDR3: CASSPNSGTERGSFF
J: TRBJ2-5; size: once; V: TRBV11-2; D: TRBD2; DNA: TGTGCCAGCAGCTTAGTCATAAGGACTAGCGGGGGAGAGACCCAGTACTTC; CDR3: CASSLVIRTSGGETQYF
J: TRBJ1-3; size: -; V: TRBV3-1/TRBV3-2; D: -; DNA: TGTGCCAGCAGCCAAGGTTCGGACACGATCTCTGGAAACACCATATATTTT; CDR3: CASSQGSDTISGNTIYF
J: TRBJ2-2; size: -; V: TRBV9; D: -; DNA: TGTGCCAGCAGCGCAGCCAGCACTAGACCTACCGGGGAGCTGTTTTTT; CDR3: CASSAASTRPTGELFF
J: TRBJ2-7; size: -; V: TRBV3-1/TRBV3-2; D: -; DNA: TGTGCCAGCAGCCAAGCGCACTCCGACTCCTACGAGCAGTACTTC; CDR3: CASSQAHSDSYEQYF
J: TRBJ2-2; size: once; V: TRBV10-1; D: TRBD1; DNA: TGCGCCAGCAGTGAGACCGGGACAGGGATCGGGGAGCTGTTTTTT; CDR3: CASSETGTGIGELFF
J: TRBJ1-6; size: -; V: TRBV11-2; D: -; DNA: TGTGCCAGCAGCTTAGCTGTTGAGTCACCCCTCCACTTT; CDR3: CASSLAVESPLHF
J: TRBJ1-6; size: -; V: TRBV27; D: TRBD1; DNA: TGTGCCAGCAGTTTCTCCACCGGGACAGGGGGCCGTTCACCCCTCCACTTT; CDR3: CASSFSTGTGGRSPLHF
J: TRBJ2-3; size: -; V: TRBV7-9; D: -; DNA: TGTGCCAGCAGCCACCCCGAACAGGGACGTGGCACAGATACGCAGTATTTT; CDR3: CASSHPEQGRGTDTQYF
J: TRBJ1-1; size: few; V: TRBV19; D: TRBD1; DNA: TGTGCCAGTAGTCCCGAACAGGGGTCCGGCACTGAAGCTTTCTTT; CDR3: CASSPEQGSGTEAFF
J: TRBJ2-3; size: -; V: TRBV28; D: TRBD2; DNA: TGTGCCAGCAGTTTATCGGGACTAGCGGGAGCAGATACGCAGTATTTT; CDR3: CASSLSGLAGADTQYF
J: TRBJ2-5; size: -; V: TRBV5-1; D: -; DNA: TGCGCCAGCAGCGCCGACCGCGGGGCCCAGTACTTC; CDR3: CASSADRGAQYF
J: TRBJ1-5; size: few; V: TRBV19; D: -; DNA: TGTGCCAGTACCCCCCTCGGGGGCAATCAGCCCCAGCATTTT; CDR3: CASTPLGGNQPQHF
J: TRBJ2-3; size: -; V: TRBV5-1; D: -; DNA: TGCGCCAGCAGCTTGGGGGGACAACCGGGAGATACGCAGTATTTT; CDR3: CASSLGGQPGDTQYF
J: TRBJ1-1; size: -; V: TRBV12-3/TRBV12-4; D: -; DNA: TGTGCCAGCAGTCCCAGGTTGAACACTGAAGCTTTCTTT; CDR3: CASSPRLNTEAFF
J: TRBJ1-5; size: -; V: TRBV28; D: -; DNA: TGTGCCAGCAGTTTGGGGGAAGGGGGTGTTGGACAGCCCCAGCATTTT; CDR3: CASSLGEGGVGQPQHF
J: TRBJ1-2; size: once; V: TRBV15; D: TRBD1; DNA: TGTGCCACCAGCAGAGGCCTCCCCGGACAGGTCAACTATGGCTACACCTTC; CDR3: CATSRGLPGQVNYGYTF
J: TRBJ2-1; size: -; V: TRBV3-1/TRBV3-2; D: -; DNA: TGTGCCAGCAGCCAAGAAGAGTCCGGACAGATATTCTACAATGAGCAGTTCTTC; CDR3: CASSQEESGQIFYNEQFF
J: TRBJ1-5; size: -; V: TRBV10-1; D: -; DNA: TGCGCCAGCAGTGAGTCGTTGGGCCAGCCCCAGCATTTT; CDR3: CASSESLGQPQHF
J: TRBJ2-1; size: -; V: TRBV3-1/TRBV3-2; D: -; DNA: TGTGCCAGCAGCAAACCAAAGACAGTACCCTACAATGAGCAGTTCTTC; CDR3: CASSKPKTVPYNEQFF
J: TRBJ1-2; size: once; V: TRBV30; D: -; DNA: TGTGCCTGGAGTGCTAAGGGGGGAGGGGGCTATGGCTACACCTTC; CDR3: CAWSAKGGGGYGYTF
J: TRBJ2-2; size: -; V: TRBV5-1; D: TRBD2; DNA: TGCGCCAGCGCGTCGGGAGGGAACACCGGGGAGCTGTTTTTT; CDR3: CASASGGNTGELFF
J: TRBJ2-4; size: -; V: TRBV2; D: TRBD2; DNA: TGTGCCAGCAGTGAACAGCCGGGGGGGGCCAAAAACATTCAGTACTTC; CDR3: CASSEQPGGAKNIQYF
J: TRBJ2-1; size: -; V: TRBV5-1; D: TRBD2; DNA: TGCGCCAGCAGCTTGGCCCCCAGCGGGGGTTCCTACAATGAGCAGTTCTTC; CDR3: CASSLAPSGGSYNEQFF
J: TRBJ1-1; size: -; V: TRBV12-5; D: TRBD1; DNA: TGTGCTAGTGTTCTACAGGGGGGCACTGAAGCTTTCTTT; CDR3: CASVLQGGTEAFF
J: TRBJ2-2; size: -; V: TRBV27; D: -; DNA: TGTGCCAGCAGGGTCTTCGGGACAAACACCGGGGAGCTGTTTTTT; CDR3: CASRVFGTNTGELFF
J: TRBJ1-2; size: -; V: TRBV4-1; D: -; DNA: TGCGCCAGCAGCCAGGACCAGGGCTTGAACTATGGCTACACCTTC; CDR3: CASSQDQGLNYGYTF
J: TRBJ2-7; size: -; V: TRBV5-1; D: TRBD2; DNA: TGCGCCAGCAGCTTGGAAGGGACTAGCTCCGAGCAGTACTTC; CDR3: CASSLEGTSSEQYF
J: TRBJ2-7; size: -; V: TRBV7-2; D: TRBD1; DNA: TGTGCCAGCAGCCTGACAGGGGGTATCTCCTACGAGCAGTACTTC; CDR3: CASSLTGGISYEQYF
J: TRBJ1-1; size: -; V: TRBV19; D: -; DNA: TGTGCCAGTAGTAGACAGTCCATGAACACTGAAGCTTTCTTT; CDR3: CASSRQSMNTEAFF
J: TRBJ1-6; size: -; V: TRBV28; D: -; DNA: TGTGCCACCCAGGGGTCAGCTAATTCACCCCTCCACTTT; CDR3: CATQGSANSPLHF
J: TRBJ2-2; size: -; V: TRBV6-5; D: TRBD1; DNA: TGTGCCAGCAGCTCCGGGACAGGGGTCACCGGGGAGCTGTTTTTT; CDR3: CASSSGTGVTGELFF
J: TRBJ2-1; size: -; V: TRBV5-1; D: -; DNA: TGCGCCGGCTCCATTGACTCCTACAATGAGCAGTTCTTC; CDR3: CAGSIDSYNEQFF
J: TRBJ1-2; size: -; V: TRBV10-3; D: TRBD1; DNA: TGTGCCATCAGTGGCCGGGACAGGGGTAACTATGGCTACACCTTC; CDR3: CAISGRDRGNYGYTF
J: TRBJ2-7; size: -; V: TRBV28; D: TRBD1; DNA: TGTGCCAGCAGTTCCCGGGACAGAAACTACGAGCAGTACTTC; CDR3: CASSSRDRNYEQYF
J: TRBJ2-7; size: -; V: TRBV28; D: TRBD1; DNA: TGTGCCAGCAGGGAAGGGACAGAGCGCTACGAGCAGTACTTC; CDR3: CASREGTERYEQYF
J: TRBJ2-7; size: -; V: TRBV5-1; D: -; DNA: TGCGCCAGCAGCTTGGGGGGCAGCCACTCCTACGAGCAGTACTTC; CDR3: CASSLGGSHSYEQYF
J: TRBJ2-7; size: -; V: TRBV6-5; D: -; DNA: TGTGCCAGCAGTTCCCAGACTGGCTACGAGCAGTACTTC; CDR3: CASSSQTGYEQYF
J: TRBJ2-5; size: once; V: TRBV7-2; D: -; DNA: TGTGCCAGCAGCCGGACCGCGGCGGGGTTTGAGACCCAGTACTTC; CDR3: CASSRTAAGFETQYF
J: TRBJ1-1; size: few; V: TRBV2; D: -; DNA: TGTGCCAGCGGGGTCGGGGGGACTGAAGCTTTCTTT; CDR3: CASGVGGTEAFF
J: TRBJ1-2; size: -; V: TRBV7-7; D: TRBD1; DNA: TGTGCCAGCAGCTTATCCGGGACAGGGACTATCTATGGCTACACCTTC; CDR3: CASSLSGTGTIYGYTF
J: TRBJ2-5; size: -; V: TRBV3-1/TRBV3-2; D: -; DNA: TGTGCCAGCAGCCATGCCACAGGGACCCAGTACTTC; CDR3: CASSHATGTQYF
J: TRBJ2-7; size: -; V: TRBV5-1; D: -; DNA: TGCGCCAGCAGCTTGGCTCAGGGATCCCACGAGCAGTACTTC; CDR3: CASSLAQGSHEQYF